One sample yielded the 10 T cell receptor beta chains listed below, sequenced in a study of shared T cell receptors in the human thymus. Measured with immunoSEQ multiplex PCR; TCRdb has only the in-frame clones, and not every one. Among more than 550,000 clones listed, approximately 85% were seen once. These data were likewise used in another study, on human thymus T cells.

The sequencing input was thymocytes. The origin of the receptors is a girl under two years old with a congenital heart defect.

The chain combines TRBV7-6 with TRBJ2-1, with TRBD2 identical over 8 bases. CDR1 and CDR2 from the germline V gene are SGHVS and FNYEAQ. The CDR3 totals 15 residues. The V and J ends lost 4 bases and 0 bases, in that order; junction bases with no gene match: 2. The CDR3 region has the DNA TGTGCCAGCAGCTGCGGGGGGTACTCCTACAATGAGCAGTTCTTC. Protein product: CASSCGGYSYNEQFF.

The chain joins TRBV4-3 to TRBJ2-1; 9 bases match TRBD1. The J segment lost 7 bases and the V segment lost 5 bases, leaving 12 bases of the junction unmatched. CDR3 size: 16 residues. Germline CDR1 is LGHNA and CDR2 is YSLEER. The CDR3 sequence is CASSGVRQGVTNEQFF. CDR3 nucleotides: TGCGCCAGCAGCGGGGTCCGACAGGGGGTAACAAATGAGCAGTTCTTC.

Only one count was recorded for this clone. V usage is TRBV7-6 and J usage is TRBJ1-2; TRBD1 matches 7 bases. Germline V gene sequence: CDR1 SGHVS, CDR2 FNYEAQ. The CDR3 contains 13 residues. Trimming at V came to 3 bases and at J to 4 bases, leaving 2 bases not matched to a gene. The CDR3 protein is CASSLTGRYGYTF. The CDR3 coding sequence is TGTGCCAGCAGCTTGACAGGGCGCTATGGCTACACCTTC.

The chain uses TRBV19 and TRBJ1-1, with D possibly matching TRBD1 (5 bases). There are 12 residues in the CDR3. V was clipped by 5 bases and J by 6 bases, with 10 bases between them. Germline V gene data show CDR1 as LNHDA and CDR2 as SQIVND (reference sequence). This CDR3 reads CASSHGGAEAFF. CDR3 DNA: TGTGCCAGTAGTCATGGAGGGGCTGAAGCTTTCTTT. The whole variable domain, filled in from reference TRBV19 and TRBJ1-1, reads DGGITQSPKYLFRKEGQNVTLSCEQNLNHDAMYWYRQDPGQGLRLIYYSQIVNDFQKGDIAEGYSVSREKKESFPLTVTSAQKNPTAFYLCASSHGGAEAFFGQGTRLTVV.

The CDR3 DNA reads as TGTGCCAGCAGCTTGGCCTGGCGGGGAGCTAACTATGGCTACACCTTC. Protein sequence: CASSLAWRGANYGYTF. The chain links TRBV5-4 to TRBJ1-2; D is uncertain. The germline V and J ends were trimmed by 0 bases and 0 bases, with 12 bases remaining between them. Germline V gene data show CDR1 as SGHNT and CDR2 as YYREEE (reference sequence). This CDR3 spans 16 amino acids. Full variable domain (outside the CDR3, taken from reference TRBV5-4 and TRBJ1-2): ETGVTQSPTHLIKTRGQQVTLRCSSQSGHNTVSWYQQALGQGPQFIFQYYREEENGRGNFPPRFSGLQFPNYSSELNVNALELDDSALYLCASSLAWRGANYGYTFGSGTRLTVV.

The chain employs TRBV28 and TRBJ1-5, with 8 bases that match TRBD1. This CDR3 contains 15 residues. The ends lost 6 bases at V and 4 bases at J; junction bases unmatched: 8. The germline V gene has CDR1 MDHEN and CDR2 SYDVKM. The CDR3 nucleotides read TGTGCCAGCAGCCCTCGACAGGGGAGGAATCAGCCCCAGCATTTT. It specifies CASSPRQGRNQPQHF. Together with reference TRBV28 and TRBJ1-5, the CDR3 gives the full variable domain: DVKVTQSSRYLVKRTGEKVFLECVQDMDHENMFWYRQDPGLGLRLIYFSYDVKMKEKGDIPEGYSVSREKKERFSLILESASTNQTSMYLCASSPRQGRNQPQHFGDGTRLSIL.

The chain is built from TRBV9 and TRBJ2-2; TRBD2 aligns across 11 bases. Per the germline V gene, CDR1 is SGDLS and CDR2 is YYNGEE. The CDR3 sequence is 18 residues long. V was clipped by 3 bases and J by 4 bases; unmatched bases: 11. The CDR3 sequence is CASSDIAGGPVSTGELFF. The CDR3 DNA follows: TGTGCCAGCAGCGATATAGCGGGGGGGCCGGTATCCACCGGGGAGCTGTTTTTT.

The chain carries TRBV25-1 and TRBJ2-7, with TRBD1 matching 9 bases. Per the germline V gene, CDR1 is MGHDK and CDR2 is SYGVNS. Unmatched junction bases numbered 6, after V lost 4 bases and J lost 2 bases. This CDR3 region has 15 residues. This chain's CDR3 is CASSVVDRGTYEQYF. CDR3 in DNA: TGTGCCAGCAGTGTTGTGGACAGGGGTACCTACGAGCAGTACTTC.

This chain connects TRBV12-5 to TRBJ1-5, with 9 bases lining up with TRBD1. The CDR3 length is 16 residues. The junction had 11 bases not matched to a gene; V was cut back by 5 bases and J by 6 bases. The germline gives CDR1 LGHNT, CDR2 FRNRAP. CDR3: CASGIGTGLNPQPQHF. The CDR3 DNA reads TGTGCTAGTGGTATTGGGACAGGGCTTAATCCTCAGCCCCAGCATTTT.

This clone was seen a handful of times. V is TRBV6-1 and J is TRBJ1-3, with TRBD1 as a possible D gene (6 bases). V lost 0 bases and J 0 bases, leaving 6 bases between the germline ends. This CDR3 is built from 15 residues. CDR1 is MNHNS, CDR2 SASEGT, per germline. In nucleotides, the CDR3 is TGTGCCAGCAGTGAAGCAGGGGGCTCTGGAAACACCATATATTTT. Amino acid sequence: CASSEAGGSGNTIYF.